Sequencing of this TCR beta chain was carried out in a study of shared clonotypes between healthy human individuals. The donors were adults (healthy and HIV-negative) with no recent acute infections or vaccinations. In CD8 memory, CD45RO+ cells were put together with CCR7-negative CD45RA+ TemRA cells. Data came from immunoSEQ multiplex PCR; TCRdb stores just in-frame clones and leaves some out. The sample lists about 380,000 clones, 90% to 98% occurring once. Study-wide findings and caveats: Some naive CD4 clonotypes, around 5%, turned up in common across a handful of donors.

In regard to this clone: Antigen: not known.

The CDR3 runs to 17 residues. V lost 0 bases and J 2 bases, leaving 17 bases between the germline ends. Germline V gene sequence: CDR1 SGHRS, CDR2 YFSETQ. The chain combines TRBV5-1 with TRBJ2-5; D is perhaps TRBD2 (5 bases). Sequenced sample: memory CD8+ T cells sorted from blood. Subset of the sample: CD45RO+ cells pooled with CCR7-negative TemRA cells. This clonotype originated in a man between 25 and 39 years old in good health. This CDR3 is CASSLVAVRLAQETQYF. CDR3 nucleotide sequence: TGCGCCAGCAGCTTGGTAGCTGTCCGGCTAGCACAAGAGACCCAGTACTTC.